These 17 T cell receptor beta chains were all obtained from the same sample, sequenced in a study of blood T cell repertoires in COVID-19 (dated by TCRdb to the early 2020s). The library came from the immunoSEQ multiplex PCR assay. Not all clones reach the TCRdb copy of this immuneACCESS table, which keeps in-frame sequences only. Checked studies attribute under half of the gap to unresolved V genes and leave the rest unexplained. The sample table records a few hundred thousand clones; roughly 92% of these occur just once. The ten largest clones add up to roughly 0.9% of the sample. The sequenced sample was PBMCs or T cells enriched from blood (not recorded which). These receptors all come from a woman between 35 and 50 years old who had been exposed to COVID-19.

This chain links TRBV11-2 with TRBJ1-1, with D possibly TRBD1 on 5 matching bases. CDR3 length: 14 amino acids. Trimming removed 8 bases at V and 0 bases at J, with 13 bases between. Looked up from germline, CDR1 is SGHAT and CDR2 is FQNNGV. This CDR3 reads CASGKTDMNTEAFF. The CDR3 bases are TGTGCCAGCGGGAAGACAGACATGAACACTGAAGCTTTCTTT. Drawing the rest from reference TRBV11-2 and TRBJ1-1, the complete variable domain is EAGVAQSPRYKIIEKRQSVAFWCNPISGHATLYWYQQILGQGPKLLIQFQNNGVVDDSQLPKDRFSAERLKGVDSTLKIQPAKLEDSAVYLCASGKTDMNTEAFFGQGTRLTVV.

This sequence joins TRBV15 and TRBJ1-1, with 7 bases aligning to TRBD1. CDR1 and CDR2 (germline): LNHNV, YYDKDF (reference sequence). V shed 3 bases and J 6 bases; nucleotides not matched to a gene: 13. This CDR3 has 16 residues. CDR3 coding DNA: TGTGCCACCAGCAGGGGGACAGCGGGCGGAATGGCTGAAGCTTTCTTT. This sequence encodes CATSRGTAGGMAEAFF.

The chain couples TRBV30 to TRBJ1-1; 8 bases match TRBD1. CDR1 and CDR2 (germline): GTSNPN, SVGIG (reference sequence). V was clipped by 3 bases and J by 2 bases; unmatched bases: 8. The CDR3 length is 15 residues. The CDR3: CAWRARDRINTEAFF. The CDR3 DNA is TGTGCCTGGAGGGCCCGGGACAGGATAAACACTGAAGCTTTCTTT.

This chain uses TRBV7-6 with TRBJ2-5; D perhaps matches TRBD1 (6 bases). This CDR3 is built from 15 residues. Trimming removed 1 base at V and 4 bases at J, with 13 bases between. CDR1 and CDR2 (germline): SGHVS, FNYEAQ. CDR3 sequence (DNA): TGTGCCAGCAGCTTAGGGCAGGGGCTCGGAGAGACCCAGTACTTC. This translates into CASSLGQGLGETQYF.

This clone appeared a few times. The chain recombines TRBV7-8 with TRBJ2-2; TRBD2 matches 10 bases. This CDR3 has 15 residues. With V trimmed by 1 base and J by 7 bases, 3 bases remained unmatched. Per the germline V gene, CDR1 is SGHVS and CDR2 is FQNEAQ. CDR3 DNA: TGTGCCAGCAGCTTAGGCCTAGCGGGAGTCGGGGAGCTGTTTTTT. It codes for CASSLGLAGVGELFF.

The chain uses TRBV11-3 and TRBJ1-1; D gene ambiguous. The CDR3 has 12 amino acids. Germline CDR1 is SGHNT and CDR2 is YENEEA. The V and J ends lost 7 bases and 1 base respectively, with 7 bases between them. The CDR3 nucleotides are TGTGCCAGCAAGCGGACGAACACTGAAGCTTTCTTT. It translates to CASKRTNTEAFF. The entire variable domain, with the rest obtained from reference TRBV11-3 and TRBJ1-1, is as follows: EAGVVQSPRYKIIEKKQPVAFWCNPISGHNTLYWYLQNLGQGPELLIRYENEEAVDDSQLPKDRFSAERLKGVDSTLKIQPAELGDSAVYLCASKRTNTEAFFGQGTRLTVV.

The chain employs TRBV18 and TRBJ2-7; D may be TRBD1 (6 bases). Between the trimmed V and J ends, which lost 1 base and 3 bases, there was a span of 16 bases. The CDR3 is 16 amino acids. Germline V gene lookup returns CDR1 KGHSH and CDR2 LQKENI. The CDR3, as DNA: TGTGCCAGCTCACCACTGACAACCTACAGGGACTACGAGCAGTACTTC. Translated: CASSPLTTYRDYEQYF.

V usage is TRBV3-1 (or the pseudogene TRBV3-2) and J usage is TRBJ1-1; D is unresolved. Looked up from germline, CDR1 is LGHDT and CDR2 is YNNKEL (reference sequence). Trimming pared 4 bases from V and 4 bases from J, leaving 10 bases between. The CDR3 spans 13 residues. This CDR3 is CASSRGGSTEAFF. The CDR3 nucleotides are TGTGCCAGCAGCCGAGGAGGGTCCACTGAAGCTTTCTTT.

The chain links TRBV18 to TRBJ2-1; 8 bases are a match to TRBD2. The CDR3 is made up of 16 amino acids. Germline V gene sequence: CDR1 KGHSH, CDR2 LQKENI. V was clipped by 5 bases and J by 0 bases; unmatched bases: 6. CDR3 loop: CASSGLAGSSYNEQFF. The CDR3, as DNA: TGTGCCAGCTCAGGGTTAGCGGGGAGCTCCTACAATGAGCAGTTCTTC.

CDR3 loop: CASSDSKHGYTF. The CDR3 nucleotides read TGTGCCAGCAGCGACAGCAAACATGGCTACACCTTC. The V call is TRBV6-6, the J call TRBJ1-2, with D possibly being TRBD1 (5 bases). V gave up 6 bases and J gave up 6 bases, with 11 bases separating them. Germline V lookup: CDR1 MNHNY, CDR2 SVGAGI (reference sequence). There are 12 residues in the CDR3.

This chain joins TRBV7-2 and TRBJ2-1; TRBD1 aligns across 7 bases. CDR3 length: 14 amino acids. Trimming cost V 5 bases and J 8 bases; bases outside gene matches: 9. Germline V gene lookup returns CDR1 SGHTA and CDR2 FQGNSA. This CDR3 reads CASSPRDSRHEQFF. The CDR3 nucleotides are TGTGCCAGCAGCCCCCGGGACAGCCGGCATGAGCAGTTCTTC.

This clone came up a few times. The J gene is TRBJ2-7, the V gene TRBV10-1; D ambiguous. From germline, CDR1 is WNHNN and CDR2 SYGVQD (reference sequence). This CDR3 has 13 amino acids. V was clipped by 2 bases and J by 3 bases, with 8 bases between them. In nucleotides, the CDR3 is TGCGCCAGCAGTGAGAGCACGGGCTACGAGCAGTACTTC. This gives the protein CASSESTGYEQYF.

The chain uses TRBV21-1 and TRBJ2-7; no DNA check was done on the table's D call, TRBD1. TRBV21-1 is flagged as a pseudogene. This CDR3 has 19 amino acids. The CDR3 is CASTHRDRGRQLPWYEQYF. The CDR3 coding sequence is TGTGCCAGCACCCACCGGGACAGGGGGCGGCAACTCCCGTGGTACGAGCAGTACTTC.

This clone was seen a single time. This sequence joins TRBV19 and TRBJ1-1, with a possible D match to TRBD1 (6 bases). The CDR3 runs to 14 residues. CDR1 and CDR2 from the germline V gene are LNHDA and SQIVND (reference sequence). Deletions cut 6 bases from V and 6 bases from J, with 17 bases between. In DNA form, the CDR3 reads TGTGCCAGTAGAGGGATAGGGACATCGTCTGAAGCTTTCTTT. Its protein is CASRGIGTSSEAFF.

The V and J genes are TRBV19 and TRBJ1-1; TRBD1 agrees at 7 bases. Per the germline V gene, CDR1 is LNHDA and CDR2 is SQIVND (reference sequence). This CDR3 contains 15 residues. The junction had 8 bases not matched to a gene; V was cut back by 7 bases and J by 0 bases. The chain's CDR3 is CASIADRALNTEAFF. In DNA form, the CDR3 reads TGTGCCAGTATCGCAGACAGGGCCCTGAACACTGAAGCTTTCTTT.

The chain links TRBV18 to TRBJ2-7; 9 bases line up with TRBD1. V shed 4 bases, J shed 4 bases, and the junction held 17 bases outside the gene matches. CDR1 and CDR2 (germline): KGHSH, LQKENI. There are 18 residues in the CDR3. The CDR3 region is CASSLRPGQGVPSYEQYF. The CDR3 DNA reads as TGTGCCAGCTCACTGCGACCGGGACAGGGAGTCCCCTCATACGAGCAGTACTTC. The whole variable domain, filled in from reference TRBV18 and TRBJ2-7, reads NAGVMQNPRHLVRRRGQEARLRCSPMKGHSHVYWYRQLPEEGLKFMVYLQKENIIDESGMPKERFSAEFPKEGPSILRIQQVVRGDSAAYFCASSLRPGQGVPSYEQYFGPGTRLTVT.

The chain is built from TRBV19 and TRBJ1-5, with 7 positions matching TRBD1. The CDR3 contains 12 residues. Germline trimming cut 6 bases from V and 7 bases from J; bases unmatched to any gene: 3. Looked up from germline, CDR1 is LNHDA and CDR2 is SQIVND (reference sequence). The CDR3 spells CASRDRAQPQHF. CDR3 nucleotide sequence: TGTGCCAGTAGAGACAGGGCCCAGCCCCAGCATTTT. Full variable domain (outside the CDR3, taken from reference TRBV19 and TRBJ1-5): DGGITQSPKYLFRKEGQNVTLSCEQNLNHDAMYWYRQDPGQGLRLIYYSQIVNDFQKGDIAEGYSVSREKKESFPLTVTSAQKNPTAFYLCASRDRAQPQHFGDGTRLSIL.